This T cell receptor (beta chain) is from a study of CD8+CD57+ T cells in acquired aplastic anemia. Study background: On average, sorted CD4+ and CD8+ cells gave 3 to 3.5 ug of DNA. Study-level points and caveats: Patients and controls had in common 25 to 30 CD8+ CDR3 sequences.

Sequencing was done on patients that had shown CD8+CD57+ cell expansion by flow cytometry. Regarding this clonotype: The antigen remains unidentified.

Genomic DNA acted as the template from which TCR beta VDJ combination and CDR3 sequence profiling were carried out. From the reads, TCRdb called clonotypes with MiXCR, one entry per CDR3 protein. The table records roughly 280,000 distinct CDR3 sequences, 56% of them present only once. V was cut by 2 bases and J by 4 bases, with 11 bases left in between. Germline CDR1 is DFQATT and CDR2 is SNEGSKA (reference sequence). The CDR3 length is 13 residues. Specimen: sorted CD4+, CD8+, or CD8+CD57+ T cells (not recorded which) from PBMCs. The receptor was isolated from a human donor with aplastic anemia. V and J are TRBV20-1 and TRBJ1-1; tentatively, D is TRBD1 (5 bases). CDR3 region: CSARTGGSTEAFF. The DNA for the CDR3 is TGCAGTGCTAGAACCGGGGGTTCCACTGAAGCTTTCTTT.